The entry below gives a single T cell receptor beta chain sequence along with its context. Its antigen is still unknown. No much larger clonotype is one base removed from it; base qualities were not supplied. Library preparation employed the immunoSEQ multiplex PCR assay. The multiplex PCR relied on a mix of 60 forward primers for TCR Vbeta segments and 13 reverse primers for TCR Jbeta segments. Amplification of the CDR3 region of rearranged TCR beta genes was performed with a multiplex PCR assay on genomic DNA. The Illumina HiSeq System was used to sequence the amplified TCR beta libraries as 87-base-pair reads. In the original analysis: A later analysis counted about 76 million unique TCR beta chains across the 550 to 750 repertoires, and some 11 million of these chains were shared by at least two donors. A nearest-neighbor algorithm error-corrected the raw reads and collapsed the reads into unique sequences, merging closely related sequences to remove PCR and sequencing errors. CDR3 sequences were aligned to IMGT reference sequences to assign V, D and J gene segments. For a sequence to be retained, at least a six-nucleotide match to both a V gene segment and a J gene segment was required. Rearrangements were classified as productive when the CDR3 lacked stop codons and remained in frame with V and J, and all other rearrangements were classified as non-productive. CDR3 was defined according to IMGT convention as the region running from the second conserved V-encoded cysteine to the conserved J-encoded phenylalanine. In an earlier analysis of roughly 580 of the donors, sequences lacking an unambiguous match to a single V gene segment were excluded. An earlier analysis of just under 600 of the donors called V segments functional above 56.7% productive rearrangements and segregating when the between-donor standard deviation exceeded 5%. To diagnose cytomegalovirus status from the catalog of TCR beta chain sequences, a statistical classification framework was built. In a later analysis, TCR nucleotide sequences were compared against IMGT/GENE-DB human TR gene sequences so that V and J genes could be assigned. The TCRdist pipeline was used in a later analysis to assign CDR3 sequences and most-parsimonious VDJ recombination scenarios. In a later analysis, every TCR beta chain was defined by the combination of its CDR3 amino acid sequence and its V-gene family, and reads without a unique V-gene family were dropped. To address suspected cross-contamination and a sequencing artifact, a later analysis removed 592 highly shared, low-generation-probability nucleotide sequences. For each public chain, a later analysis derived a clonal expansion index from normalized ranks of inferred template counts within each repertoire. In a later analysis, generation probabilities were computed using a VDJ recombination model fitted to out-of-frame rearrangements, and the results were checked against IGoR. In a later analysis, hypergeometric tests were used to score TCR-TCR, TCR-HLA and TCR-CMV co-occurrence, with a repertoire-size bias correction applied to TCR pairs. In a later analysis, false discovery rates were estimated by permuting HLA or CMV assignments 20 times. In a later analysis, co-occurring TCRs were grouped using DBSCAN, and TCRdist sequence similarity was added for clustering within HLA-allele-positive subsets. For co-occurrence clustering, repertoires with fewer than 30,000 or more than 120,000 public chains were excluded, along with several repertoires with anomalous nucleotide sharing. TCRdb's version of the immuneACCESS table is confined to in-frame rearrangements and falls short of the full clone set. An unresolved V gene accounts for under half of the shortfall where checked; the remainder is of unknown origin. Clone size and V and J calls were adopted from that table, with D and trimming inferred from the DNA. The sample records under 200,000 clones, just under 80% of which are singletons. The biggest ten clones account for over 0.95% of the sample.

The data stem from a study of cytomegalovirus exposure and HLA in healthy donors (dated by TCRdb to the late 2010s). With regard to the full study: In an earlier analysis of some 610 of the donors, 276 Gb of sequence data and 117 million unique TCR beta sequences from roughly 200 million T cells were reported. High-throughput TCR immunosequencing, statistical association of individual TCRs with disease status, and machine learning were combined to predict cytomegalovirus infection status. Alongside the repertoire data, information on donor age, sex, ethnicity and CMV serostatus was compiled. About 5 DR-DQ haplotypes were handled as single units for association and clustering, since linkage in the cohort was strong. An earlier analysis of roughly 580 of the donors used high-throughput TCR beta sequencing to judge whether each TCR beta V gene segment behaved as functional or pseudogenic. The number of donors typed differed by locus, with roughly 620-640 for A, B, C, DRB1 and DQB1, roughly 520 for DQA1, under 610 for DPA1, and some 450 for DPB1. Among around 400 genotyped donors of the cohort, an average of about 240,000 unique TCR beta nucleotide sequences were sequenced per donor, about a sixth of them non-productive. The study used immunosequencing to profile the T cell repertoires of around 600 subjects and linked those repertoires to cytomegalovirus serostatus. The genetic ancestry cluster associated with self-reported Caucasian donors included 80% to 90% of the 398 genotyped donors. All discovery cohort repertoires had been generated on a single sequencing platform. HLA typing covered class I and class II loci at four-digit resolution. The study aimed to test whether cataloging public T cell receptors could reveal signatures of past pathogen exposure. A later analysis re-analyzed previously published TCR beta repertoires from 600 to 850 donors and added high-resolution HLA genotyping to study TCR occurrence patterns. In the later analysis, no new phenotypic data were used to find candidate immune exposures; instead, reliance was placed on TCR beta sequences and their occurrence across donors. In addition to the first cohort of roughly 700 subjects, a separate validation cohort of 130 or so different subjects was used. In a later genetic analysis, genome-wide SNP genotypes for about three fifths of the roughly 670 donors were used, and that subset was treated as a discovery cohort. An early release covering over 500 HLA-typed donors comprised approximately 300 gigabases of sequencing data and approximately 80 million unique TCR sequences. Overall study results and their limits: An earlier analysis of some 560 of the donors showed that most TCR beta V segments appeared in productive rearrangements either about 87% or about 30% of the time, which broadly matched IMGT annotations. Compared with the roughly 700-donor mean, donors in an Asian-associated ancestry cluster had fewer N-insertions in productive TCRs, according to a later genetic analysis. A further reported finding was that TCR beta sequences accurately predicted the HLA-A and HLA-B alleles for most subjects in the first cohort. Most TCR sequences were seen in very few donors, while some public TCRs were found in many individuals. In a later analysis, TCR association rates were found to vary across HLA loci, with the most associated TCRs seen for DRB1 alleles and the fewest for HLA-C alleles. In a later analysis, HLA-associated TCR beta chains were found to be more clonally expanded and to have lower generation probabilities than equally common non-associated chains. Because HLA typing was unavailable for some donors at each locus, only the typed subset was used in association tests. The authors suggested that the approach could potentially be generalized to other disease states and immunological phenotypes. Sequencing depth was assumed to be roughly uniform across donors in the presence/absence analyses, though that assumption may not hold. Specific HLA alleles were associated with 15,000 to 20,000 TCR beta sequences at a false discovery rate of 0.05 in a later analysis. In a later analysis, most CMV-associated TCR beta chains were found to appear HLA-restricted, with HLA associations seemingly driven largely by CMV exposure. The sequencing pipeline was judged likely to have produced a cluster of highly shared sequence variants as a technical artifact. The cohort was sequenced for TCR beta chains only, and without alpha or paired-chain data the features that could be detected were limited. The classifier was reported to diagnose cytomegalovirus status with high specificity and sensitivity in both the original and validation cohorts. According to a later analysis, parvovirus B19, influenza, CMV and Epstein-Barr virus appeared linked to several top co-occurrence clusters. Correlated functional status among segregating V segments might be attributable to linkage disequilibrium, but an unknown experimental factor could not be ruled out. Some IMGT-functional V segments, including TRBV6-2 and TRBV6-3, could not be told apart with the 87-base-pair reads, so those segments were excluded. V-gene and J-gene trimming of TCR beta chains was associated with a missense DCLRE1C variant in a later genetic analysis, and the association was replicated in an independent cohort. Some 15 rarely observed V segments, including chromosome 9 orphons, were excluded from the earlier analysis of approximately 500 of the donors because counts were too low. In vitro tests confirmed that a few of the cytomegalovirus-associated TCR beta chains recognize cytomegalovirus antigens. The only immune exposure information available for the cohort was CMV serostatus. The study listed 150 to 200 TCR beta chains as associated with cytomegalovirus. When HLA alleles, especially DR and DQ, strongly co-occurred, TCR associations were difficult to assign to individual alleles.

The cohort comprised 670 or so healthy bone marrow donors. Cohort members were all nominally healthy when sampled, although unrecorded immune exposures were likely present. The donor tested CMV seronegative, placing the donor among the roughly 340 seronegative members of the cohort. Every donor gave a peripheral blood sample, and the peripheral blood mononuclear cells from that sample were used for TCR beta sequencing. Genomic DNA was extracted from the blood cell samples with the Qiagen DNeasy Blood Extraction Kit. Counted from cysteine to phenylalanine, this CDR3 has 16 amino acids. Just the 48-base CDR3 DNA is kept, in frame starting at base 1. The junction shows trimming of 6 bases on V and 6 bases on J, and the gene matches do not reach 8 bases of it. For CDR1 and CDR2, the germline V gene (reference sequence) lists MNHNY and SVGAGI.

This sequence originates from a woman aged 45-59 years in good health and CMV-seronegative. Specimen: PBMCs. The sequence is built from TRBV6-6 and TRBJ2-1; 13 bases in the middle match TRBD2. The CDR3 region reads CASSKTTSGGLNEQFF. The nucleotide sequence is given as TGTGCCAGCAGCAAAACGACTAGCGGGGGGCTCAATGAGCAGTTCTTC.